This T cell receptor beta chain was identified in a study of blood T cell repertoires in COVID-19. About the research overall: The cDNA or gDNA used as material had been derived from T cells, B-cell-depleted T cells, or PBMCs.

The Seattle patients joined while their infection was active and were tracked longitudinally afterward. Measured with immunoSEQ multiplex PCR; TCRdb has only the in-frame clones, and not every one. The sample includes 250,000 to 400,000 clones, around 88% of them seen just once. There are 16 residues in the CDR3. From germline, CDR1 is LGHNA and CDR2 YSLEER. V lost 1 base to trimming and J lost 7 bases, with 14 bases between them. The chain uses TRBV4-3 and TRBJ1-6; a weak D match, TRBD1 (5 bases). The clonotype was recovered from a woman between 25 and 40 years old with COVID-19, enrolled during active disease. Material: peripheral blood. CDR3 DNA: TGCGCCAGCAGCCAAGTTTGGCAGGGCCTCAATTCACCCCTCCACTTT. It specifies CASSQVWQGLNSPLHF.